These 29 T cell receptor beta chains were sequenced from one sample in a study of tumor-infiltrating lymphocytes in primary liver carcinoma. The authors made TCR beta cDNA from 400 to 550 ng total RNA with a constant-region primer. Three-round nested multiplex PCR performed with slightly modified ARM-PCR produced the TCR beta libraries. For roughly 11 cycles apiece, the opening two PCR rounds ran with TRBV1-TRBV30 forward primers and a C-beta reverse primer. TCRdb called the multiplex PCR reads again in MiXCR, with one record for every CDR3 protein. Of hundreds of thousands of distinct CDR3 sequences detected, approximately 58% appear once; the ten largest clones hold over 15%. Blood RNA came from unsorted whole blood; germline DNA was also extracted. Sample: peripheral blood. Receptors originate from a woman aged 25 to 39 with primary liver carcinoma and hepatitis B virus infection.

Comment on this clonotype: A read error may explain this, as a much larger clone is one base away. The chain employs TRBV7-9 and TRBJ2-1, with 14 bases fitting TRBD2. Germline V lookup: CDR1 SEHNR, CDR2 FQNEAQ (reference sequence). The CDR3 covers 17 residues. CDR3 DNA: TGTACCAGCAGCTTCTTGTCGGGACTAGCGGGAGTCAATGAGCAGTTCTTC. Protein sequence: CTSSFLSGLAGVNEQFF. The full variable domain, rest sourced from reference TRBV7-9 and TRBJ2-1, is DTGVSQNPRHKITKRGQNVTFRCDPISEHNRLYWYRQTLGQGPEFLTYFQNEAQLEKSRLLSDRFSAERPKGSFSTLEIQRTEQGDSAMYLCTSSFLSGLAGVNEQFFGPGTRLTVL.

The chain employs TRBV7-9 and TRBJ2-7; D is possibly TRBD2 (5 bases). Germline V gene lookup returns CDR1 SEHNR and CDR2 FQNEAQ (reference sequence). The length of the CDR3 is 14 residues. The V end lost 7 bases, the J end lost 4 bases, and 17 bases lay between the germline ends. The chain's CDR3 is CASTFGVGRYEQYF. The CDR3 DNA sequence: TGTGCCAGCACTTTCGGGGTAGGAAGGTACGAGCAGTACTTC.

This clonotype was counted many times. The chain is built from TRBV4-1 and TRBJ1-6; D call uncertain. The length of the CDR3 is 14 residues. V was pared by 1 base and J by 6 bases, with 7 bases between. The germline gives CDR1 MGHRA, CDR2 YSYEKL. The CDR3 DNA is TGCGCCAGCAGCCAAGCGGGATTTAATTCACCCCTCCACTTT. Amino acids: CASSQAGFNSPLHF.

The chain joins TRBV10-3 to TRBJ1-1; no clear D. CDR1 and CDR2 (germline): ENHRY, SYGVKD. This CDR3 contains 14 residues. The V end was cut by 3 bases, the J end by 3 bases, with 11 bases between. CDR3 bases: TGTGCCATCAGTGATAGGATAGAGTACACTGAAGCTTTCTTT. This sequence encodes CAISDRIEYTEAFF.

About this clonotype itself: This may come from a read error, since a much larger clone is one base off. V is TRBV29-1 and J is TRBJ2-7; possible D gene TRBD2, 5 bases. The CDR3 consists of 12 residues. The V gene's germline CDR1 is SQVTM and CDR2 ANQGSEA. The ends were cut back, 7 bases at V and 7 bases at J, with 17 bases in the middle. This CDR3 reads CSARNSAWEQYF. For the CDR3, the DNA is TGCAGCGCCCGGAATAGCGCGTGGGAGCAGTACTTC.

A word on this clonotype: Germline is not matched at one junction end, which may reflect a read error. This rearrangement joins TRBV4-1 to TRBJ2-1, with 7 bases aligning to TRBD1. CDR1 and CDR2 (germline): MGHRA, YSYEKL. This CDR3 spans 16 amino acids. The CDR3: CASSPGDRPTYNGQFF. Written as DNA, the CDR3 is TGCGCCAGCAGTCCCGGGGACAGACCGACCTACAATGGGCAGTTCTTC.

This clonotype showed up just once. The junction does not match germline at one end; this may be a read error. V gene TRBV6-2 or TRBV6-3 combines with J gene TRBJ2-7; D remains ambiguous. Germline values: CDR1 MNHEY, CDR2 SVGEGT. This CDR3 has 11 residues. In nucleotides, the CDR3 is TGTGACAGCAGTTACTCAGATGAGCAGTACTTC. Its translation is CDSSYSDEQYF.

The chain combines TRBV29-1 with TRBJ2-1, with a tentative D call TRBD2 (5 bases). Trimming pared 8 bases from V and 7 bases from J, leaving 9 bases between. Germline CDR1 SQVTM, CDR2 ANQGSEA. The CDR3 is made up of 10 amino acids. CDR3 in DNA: TGCAGCCCACTAGGGAATGAGCAGTTCTTC. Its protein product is CSPLGNEQFF.

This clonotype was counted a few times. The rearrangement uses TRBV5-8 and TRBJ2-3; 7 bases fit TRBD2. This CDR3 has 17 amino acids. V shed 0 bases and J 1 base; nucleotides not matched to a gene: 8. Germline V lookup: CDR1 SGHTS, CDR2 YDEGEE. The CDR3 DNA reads TGTGCCAGCAGCTTGGGGAATCTAGCGGATGGCACAGATACGCAGTATTTT. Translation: CASSLGNLADGTDTQYF.

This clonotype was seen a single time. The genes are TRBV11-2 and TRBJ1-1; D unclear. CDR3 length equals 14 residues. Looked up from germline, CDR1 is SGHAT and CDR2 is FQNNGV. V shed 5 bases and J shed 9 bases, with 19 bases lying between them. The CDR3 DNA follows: TGTGCCAGCAGCCCCCTGGAGTATGGTGACAAAGCTTTCTTT. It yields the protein CASSPLEYGDKAFF.

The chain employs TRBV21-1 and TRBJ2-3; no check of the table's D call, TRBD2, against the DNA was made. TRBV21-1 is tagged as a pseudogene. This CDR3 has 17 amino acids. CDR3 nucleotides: TGTGACAGCAGCAATGGGACTAGCGGGACTAGCACAGATACGCAGTATTTT. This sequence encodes CDSSNGTSGTSTDTQYF.

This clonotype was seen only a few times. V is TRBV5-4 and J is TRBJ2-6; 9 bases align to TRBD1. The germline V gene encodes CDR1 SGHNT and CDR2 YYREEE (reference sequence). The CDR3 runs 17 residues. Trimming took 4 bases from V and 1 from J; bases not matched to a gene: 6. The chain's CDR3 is CASSRDRVGSGANVLTF. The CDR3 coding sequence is TGTGCCAGCAGCCGGGACAGGGTCGGGTCTGGGGCCAACGTCCTGACTTTC.

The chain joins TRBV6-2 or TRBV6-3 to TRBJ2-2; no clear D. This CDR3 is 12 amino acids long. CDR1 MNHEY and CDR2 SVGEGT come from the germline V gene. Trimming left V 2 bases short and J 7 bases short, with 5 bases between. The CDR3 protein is CASSYGLGELFF. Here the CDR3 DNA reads TGTGCCAGCAGTTACGGGCTCGGGGAGCTGTTTTTT.

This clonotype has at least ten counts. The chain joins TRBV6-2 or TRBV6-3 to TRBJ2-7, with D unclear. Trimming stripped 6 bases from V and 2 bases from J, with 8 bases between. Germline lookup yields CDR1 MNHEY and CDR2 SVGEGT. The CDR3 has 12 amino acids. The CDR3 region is CASRPPTYEQYF. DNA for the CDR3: TGTGCCAGCAGACCTCCCACCTACGAGCAGTACTTC.

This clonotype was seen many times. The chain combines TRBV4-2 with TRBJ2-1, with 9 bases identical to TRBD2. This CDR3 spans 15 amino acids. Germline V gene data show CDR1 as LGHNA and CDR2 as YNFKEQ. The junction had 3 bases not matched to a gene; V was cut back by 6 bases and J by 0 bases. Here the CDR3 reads CASRSSGSSYNEQFF. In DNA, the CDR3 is TGTGCCAGCAGGAGTAGCGGGAGCTCCTACAATGAGCAGTTCTTC.

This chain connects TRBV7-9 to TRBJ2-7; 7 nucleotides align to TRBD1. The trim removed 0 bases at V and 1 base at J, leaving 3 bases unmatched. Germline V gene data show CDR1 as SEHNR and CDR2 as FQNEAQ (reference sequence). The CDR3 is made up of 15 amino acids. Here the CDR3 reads CASSLALGQSYEQYF. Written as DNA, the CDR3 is TGTGCCAGCAGCTTAGCATTGGGACAGTCCTACGAGCAGTACTTC.

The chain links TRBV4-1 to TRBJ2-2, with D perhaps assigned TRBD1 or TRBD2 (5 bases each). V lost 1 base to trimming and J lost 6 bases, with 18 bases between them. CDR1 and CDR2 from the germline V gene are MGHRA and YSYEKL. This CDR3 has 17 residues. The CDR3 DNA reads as TGCGCCAGCAGCCAAGTTTGGGGGAGTGGTGTTTCCGGGGAGCTGTTTTTT. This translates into CASSQVWGSGVSGELFF.

This chain's CDR3 is CASSQDNRLTETQYF. CDR3 in DNA: TGCGCCAGCAGCCAAGATAATCGACTTACGGAGACCCAGTACTTC. The J gene is TRBJ2-5, the V gene TRBV4-3; D gene unclear. Trimming removed 0 bases at V and 5 bases at J, with 13 bases between. CDR1 and CDR2 (germline): LGHNA, YSLEER. The CDR3 spans 15 residues.

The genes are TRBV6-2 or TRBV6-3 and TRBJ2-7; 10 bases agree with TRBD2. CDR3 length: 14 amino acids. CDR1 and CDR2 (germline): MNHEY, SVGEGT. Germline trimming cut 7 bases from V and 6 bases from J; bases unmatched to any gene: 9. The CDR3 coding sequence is TGTGCCAGCAACCAAGCGGGAGGGCCGTTCGAGCAGTACTTC. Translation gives CASNQAGGPFEQYF.

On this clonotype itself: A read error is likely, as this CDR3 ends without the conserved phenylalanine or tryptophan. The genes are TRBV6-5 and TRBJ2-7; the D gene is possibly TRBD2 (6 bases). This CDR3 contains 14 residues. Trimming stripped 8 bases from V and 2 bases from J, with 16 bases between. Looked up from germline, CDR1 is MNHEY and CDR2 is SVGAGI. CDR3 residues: CASCVGGMAYEQYS. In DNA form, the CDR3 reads TGTGCCAGCTGTGTGGGGGGAATGGCCTACGAGCAGTACTCC.

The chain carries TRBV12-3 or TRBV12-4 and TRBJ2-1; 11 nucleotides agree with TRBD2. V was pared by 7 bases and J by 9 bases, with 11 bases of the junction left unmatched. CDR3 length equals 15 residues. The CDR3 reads CASNLSGTSGFEQFF. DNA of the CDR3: TGTGCCAGCAACTTGTCCGGGACTAGCGGATTTGAGCAGTTCTTC.

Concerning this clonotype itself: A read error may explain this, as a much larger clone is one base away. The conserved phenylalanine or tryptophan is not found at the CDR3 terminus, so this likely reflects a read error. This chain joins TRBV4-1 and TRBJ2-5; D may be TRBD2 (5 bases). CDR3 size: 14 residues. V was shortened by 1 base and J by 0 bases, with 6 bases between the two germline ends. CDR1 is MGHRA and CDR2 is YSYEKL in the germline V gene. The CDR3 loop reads CASSQGRYQETQYV. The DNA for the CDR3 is TGCGCCAGCAGCCAAGGGAGGTACCAAGAGACCCAGTACGTC.

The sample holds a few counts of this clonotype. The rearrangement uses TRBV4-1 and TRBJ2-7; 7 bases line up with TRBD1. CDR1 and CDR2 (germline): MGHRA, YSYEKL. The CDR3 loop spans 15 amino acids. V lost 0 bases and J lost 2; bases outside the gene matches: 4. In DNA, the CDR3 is TGCGCCAGCAGCCAAGAGGCAGGGGGAGCCTACGAGCAGTACTTC. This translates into CASSQEAGGAYEQYF.

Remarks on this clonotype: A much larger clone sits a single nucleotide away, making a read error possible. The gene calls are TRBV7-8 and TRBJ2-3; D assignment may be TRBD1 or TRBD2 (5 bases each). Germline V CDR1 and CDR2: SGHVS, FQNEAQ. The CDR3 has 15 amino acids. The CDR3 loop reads CGSSPREGRTDTQYF. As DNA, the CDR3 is TGTGGCAGCAGCCCGCGTGAGGGGCGCACAGATACGCAGTATTTT.

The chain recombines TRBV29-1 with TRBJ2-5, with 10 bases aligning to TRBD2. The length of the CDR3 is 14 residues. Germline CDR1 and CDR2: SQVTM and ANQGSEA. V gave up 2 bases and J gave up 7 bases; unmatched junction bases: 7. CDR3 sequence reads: CSVELAGVKGTQYF. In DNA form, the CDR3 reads TGCAGCGTTGAACTAGCGGGAGTTAAAGGGACCCAGTACTTC.

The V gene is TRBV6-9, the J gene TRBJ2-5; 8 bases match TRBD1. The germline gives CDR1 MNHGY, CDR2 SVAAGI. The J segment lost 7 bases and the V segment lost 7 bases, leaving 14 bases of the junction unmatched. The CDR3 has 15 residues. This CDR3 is CASIASQGVGGTQYF. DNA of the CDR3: TGTGCCAGCATTGCATCACAGGGGGTCGGTGGGACCCAGTACTTC.

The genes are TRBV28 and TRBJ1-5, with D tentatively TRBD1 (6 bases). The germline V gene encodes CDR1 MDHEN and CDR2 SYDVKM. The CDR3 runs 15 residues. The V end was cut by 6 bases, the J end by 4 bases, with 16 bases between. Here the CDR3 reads CASSKSRGANQPQHF. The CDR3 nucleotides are TGTGCCAGCAGCAAAAGTCGGGGGGCGAATCAGCCCCAGCATTTT.

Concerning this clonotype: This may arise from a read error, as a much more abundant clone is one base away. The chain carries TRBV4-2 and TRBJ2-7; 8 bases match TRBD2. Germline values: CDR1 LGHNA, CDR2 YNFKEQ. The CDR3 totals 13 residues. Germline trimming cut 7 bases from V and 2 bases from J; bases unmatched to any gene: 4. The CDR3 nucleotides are TGTGCCAGCAACCTGGGACTAGCCTACGAGCAGTACTTC. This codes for CASNLGLAYEQYF.

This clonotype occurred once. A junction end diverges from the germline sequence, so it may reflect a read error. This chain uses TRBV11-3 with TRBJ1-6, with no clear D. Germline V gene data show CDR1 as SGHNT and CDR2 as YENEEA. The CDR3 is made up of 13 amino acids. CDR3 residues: CASSLGVNPPLHF. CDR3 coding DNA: TGTGCCAGCAGCTTAGGGGTTAATCCACCACTCCACTTT.